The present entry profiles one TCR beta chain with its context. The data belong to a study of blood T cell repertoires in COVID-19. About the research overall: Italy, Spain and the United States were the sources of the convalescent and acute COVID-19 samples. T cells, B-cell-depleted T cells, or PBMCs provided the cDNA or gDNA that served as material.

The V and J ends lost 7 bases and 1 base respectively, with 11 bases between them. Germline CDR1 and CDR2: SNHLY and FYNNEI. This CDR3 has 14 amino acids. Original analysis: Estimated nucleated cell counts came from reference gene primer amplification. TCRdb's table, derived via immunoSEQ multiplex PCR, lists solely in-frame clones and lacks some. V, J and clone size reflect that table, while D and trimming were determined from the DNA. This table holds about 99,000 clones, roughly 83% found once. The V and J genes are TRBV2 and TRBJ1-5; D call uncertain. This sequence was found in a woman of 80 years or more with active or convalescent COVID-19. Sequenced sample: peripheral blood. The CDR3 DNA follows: TGTGCCAGCAAATATGGAGAGAGCAATCAGCCCCAGCATTTT. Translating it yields CASKYGESNQPQHF.